Here is one T cell receptor (beta chain) with its context. Its antigen is not identified. After removal of 5 bases from V and 7 bases from J, the junction contained 5 bases not matched to a gene. The germline gives CDR1 SGHNT, CDR2 YENEEA. The CDR3 has 14 residues. This sample was taken from a study of T cells in localized non-small cell lung cancer. Study-wide points: Heterogeneity remains possible because sequencing was limited to only one tumor region. Longer overall survival accompanied higher blood T cell density. Tumor showed lower T cell clonality than uninvolved adjacent lung, where it was highest.

Here immunoSEQ multiplex PCR was the method, and the copy in TCRdb shows in-frame clones only, minus some. The table includes 580 or so clones, roughly 21% detected once. The sample consisted of lung tumor tissue, taken before any cancer treatment. V is TRBV11-3 and J is TRBJ2-2; 9 positions match TRBD1. The sequence was obtained from a male donor aged 60 or over with stage I squamous cell lung carcinoma. This CDR3 reads CASSPQGAGGELFF. CDR3 bases: TGTGCCAGCAGCCCACAGGGGGCGGGCGGGGAGCTGTTTTTT.